This T cell receptor beta chain was recorded in a study of patients and donors after allogeneic stem cell transplantation. The germline CDR1 and CDR2 sequences are MNHEY and SMNVEV (reference sequence). CDR3 length equals 15 residues. V lost 5 bases to trimming and J lost 3 bases, with 14 bases between them. TCRdb analysed the RT-PCR reads with MiXCR anew, one entry per CDR3 protein. The sample holds about 160,000 distinct CDR3 sequences, roughly 22% seen once. Sample: blood, either unsorted or a sorted T cell fraction (not recorded which). This chain uses TRBV27 with TRBJ1-5; D unclear. This TCR derives from a human donor who was either an allogeneic HSCT recipient or a stem cell or donor lymphocyte infusion donor (not recorded which). It is not recorded whose cells these are; they may come from a transplant donor. CDR3 residues: CASSPYVGPNQPQHF. In DNA, the CDR3 is TGTGCCAGCAGTCCCTACGTCGGGCCCAATCAGCCCCAGCATTTT.